The sequence of this T cell receptor beta chain was determined in a study of T cell changes during pregnancy in multiple sclerosis. Sequencing used immunoSEQ multiplex PCR; TCRdb keeps in-frame clones, though not all of them. This sample has about 92,000 clones, with 80% to 95% found just once. The ends were cut back, 6 bases at V and 8 bases at J, with 13 bases in the middle. This CDR3 comprises 13 residues. CDR1 is MNHNY, CDR2 SVGAGI, per germline (reference sequence). This sequence was found in a female donor with multiple sclerosis, enrolled in a pregnancy study. The starting material was peripheral blood, obtained in the first trimester of pregnancy. V gene TRBV6-6 combines with J gene TRBJ1-4, with D unclear. The CDR3 sequence is CASSPHMREKLFF. As DNA, the CDR3 is TGTGCCAGCAGCCCCCATATGAGGGAAAAACTGTTTTTT.